This T cell receptor (beta chain) emerged from a study of shared clonotypes between healthy human individuals. Study details: A couple of female and three male donors aged 18 to 49 were enrolled. A donor's plate count was three for CD4 naive and three for CD4 memory; CD8 naive had two and CD8 memory one. Broader study findings: Sequencing depth was expected to affect clonotype sharing among donors. Clonotypes shared by all four sorted-subset donors had higher generation probabilities than non-shared clonotypes.

Regarding this clone: Its antigen remains unknown.

CD8 cells regarded as naive lacked CD45RO, were positively chosen for CCR7, and omitted terminally differentiated effector memory CD45RA+ cells. The repertoire was sequenced with immunoSEQ multiplex PCR; TCRdb's copy has only in-frame clones and lacks some. The sample carries some 2.1 million clones, approximately 94% recorded once. There are 15 residues in the CDR3. The V and J ends lost 6 bases and 5 bases respectively, with 17 bases between them. Germline V gene lookup returns CDR1 SNHLY and CDR2 FYNNEI. This clonotype was sampled from a man younger than 30 in good health. V gene TRBV2 combines with J gene TRBJ2-1; D is undetermined. Specimen: naive CD8+ T cells sorted from blood. Written as DNA, the CDR3 is TGTGCCAGCAGACCCCGTGTAGTACTAAACAATGAGCAGTTCTTC. This codes for CASRPRVVLNNEQFF.